The clone carrying this TCR beta chain was picked up a small number of times. No antigen is known for it. Germline V CDR1 and CDR2: SGDLS, YYNGEE. CDR3 length: 10 amino acids. The V end was cut by 6 bases, the J end by 11 bases, with 9 bases between. The sample is drawn from a study of cytomegalovirus exposure and HLA in healthy donors. Whole-study results and caveats: Judged likely to be a sequencing artifact was a cluster of highly shared sequence variants. It was 150 to 200 TCR beta chains that were listed as cytomegalovirus-associated.

The PCR ran on 60 Vbeta and 13 Jbeta primers. Assay: immunoSEQ multiplex PCR; the TCRdb copy retains only in-frame clones and omits some. This table has around 67,000 clones, around four fifths appearing once. The sequenced sample was PBMCs. The J gene is TRBJ2-1, the V gene TRBV9; D is unclear. This TCR derives from a woman aged 25-40 years in good health and CMV-seropositive. The CDR3 reads CASINCKQFF. Written as DNA, the CDR3 is TGTGCCAGCATCAACTGTAAGCAGTTCTTC.